The 6 T cell receptor beta chains reported below all come from one sample, sequenced in a study of neoadjuvant nivolumab and ipilimumab in lung cancer. Profiling relied on immunoSEQ multiplex PCR, and the TCRdb table lists in-frame clones only, not all of them. The sample contains over 25,000 clones, 75% to 80% of which appear only once. The sequenced sample was tumor tissue, obtained after neoadjuvant nivolumab, alone or with ipilimumab, at or shortly before surgery. The receptor set was obtained from an adult with non-small cell lung cancer.

The chain is built from TRBV11-2 and TRBJ2-7; D not resolved. V was cut by 1 base and J by 2 bases, with 6 bases left in between. The CDR3 sequence is 13 residues long. Germline CDR1 is SGHAT and CDR2 is FQNNGV. The CDR3 region is CASSLVETYEQYF. As DNA, the CDR3 is TGTGCCAGCAGCTTAGTGGAAACCTACGAGCAGTACTTC.

J is TRBJ1-4 and V is TRBV7-8; 7 bases are a match to TRBD1. In germline, CDR1 is SGHVS, CDR2 FQNEAQ. The CDR3 totals 15 residues. V shed 0 bases, J shed 7 bases, and the junction held 5 bases outside the gene matches. The DNA of the CDR3 is TGTGCCAGCAGCTTAGCGGGGAACAGGGGTGAAAAACTGTTTTTT. As protein: CASSLAGNRGEKLFF.

CDR3 sequence reads: CASSGRGASTDTQYF. As DNA, the CDR3 is TGTGCCAGCAGCGGGCGCGGGGCCAGCACAGATACGCAGTATTTT. The chain has TRBV5-4 and TRBJ2-3; D might be TRBD2 (6 bases). Germline V gene data show CDR1 as SGHNT and CDR2 as YYREEE (reference sequence). V lost 4 bases to trimming and J lost 0 bases, with 12 bases between them. This CDR3 contains 15 residues.

This chain uses TRBV11-3 with TRBJ2-1, with TRBD2 matching over 8 bases. Per germline, CDR1 SGHNT and CDR2 YENEEA. CDR3 length equals 14 residues. V was clipped by 0 bases and J by 7 bases; unmatched bases: 2. The CDR3 DNA follows: TGTGCCAGCAGCTTAGACGGGGGGGAAAATGAGCAGTTCTTC. As protein: CASSLDGGENEQFF.

The chain recombines TRBV6-1 with TRBJ2-7; 14 positions match TRBD2. The CDR3 loop spans 15 amino acids. Germline values: CDR1 MNHNS, CDR2 SASEGT. V dropped 6 bases and J dropped 2; count of bases not matched to a gene: 3. This chain's CDR3 is CASRMGLAGAYEQYF. Here the CDR3 DNA reads TGTGCCAGCAGAATGGGACTAGCGGGGGCCTACGAGCAGTACTTC.

J is TRBJ1-5 and V is TRBV6-1, with D tentatively TRBD1 (5 bases). From germline, CDR1 is MNHNS and CDR2 SASEGT. The CDR3 consists of 14 residues. V was cut by 3 bases and J by 2 bases, with 8 bases left in between. CDR3 residues: CASSEAGGNQPQHF. The CDR3 DNA sequence: TGTGCCAGCAGTGAGGCGGGGGGCAATCAGCCCCAGCATTTT.